These 28 T cell receptor beta chains were all obtained from the same sample, sequenced in a study of cytomegalovirus exposure and HLA in healthy donors. Both 60 Vbeta primers and 13 Jbeta primers went into the PCR. The data were produced by immunoSEQ multiplex PCR, yet TCRdb's version contains in-frame clones alone and is incomplete. The sample has 250,000 to 350,000 clones; roughly 90% are singletons. Source material: PBMCs. The receptors were sampled from a man between 40 and 49 years old in good health and CMV-seropositive.

This clone was counted only a few times. The chain employs TRBV7-3 and TRBJ1-3; no definite D call. The CDR3 spans 13 residues. With 8 bases removed from V and 8 bases from J, the gap between germline ends came to 16 bases. In germline, CDR1 is SGHTA, CDR2 FQGTGA. The CDR3: CASSESPGDTIYF. CDR3 nucleotides: TGTGCCAGCTCCGAGTCCCCCGGGGACACCATATATTTT.

The V call is TRBV9, the J call TRBJ2-7; the match to TRBD2 covers 16 bases. The CDR3 spans 18 residues. Per the germline V gene, CDR1 is SGDLS and CDR2 is YYNGEE. The J segment lost 5 bases and the V segment lost 4 bases, leaving 12 bases of the junction unmatched. CDR3: CASSSHPGLAGGYHEQYF. In DNA, the CDR3 is TGTGCCAGCAGCTCCCATCCGGGACTAGCGGGAGGGTACCACGAGCAGTACTTC. Supplemented by reference TRBV9 and TRBJ2-7, the full variable domain reads DSGVTQTPKHLITATGQRVTLRCSPRSGDLSVYWYQQSLDQGLQFLIQYYNGEERAKGNILERFSAQQFPDLHSELNLSSLELGDSALYFCASSSHPGLAGGYHEQYFGPGTRLTVT.

V gene TRBV27 combines with J gene TRBJ2-7; 8 bases map to TRBD2. The CDR3 is 17 residues long. Trimming cost V 6 bases and J 5 bases; bases outside gene matches: 18. The V gene's germline CDR1 is MNHEY and CDR2 SMNVEV (reference sequence). The CDR3 is CASSPRGSGIVVNEQYF. The CDR3 DNA follows: TGTGCCAGCAGCCCTCGGGGTAGCGGGATAGTAGTGAACGAGCAGTACTTC.

The chain uses TRBV4-1 and TRBJ2-7, with TRBD2 matching 11 bases. V was pared by 3 bases and J by 3 bases, with 1 base of the junction left unmatched. CDR3 length: 14 residues. Germline V gives CDR1 MGHRA, CDR2 YSYEKL. DNA of the CDR3: TGCGCCAGCAGCCATACTAGCGGGAGCTACGAGCAGTACTTC. Its translation is CASSHTSGSYEQYF.

The chain uses TRBV5-6 and TRBJ1-6; D is uncertain. CDR1 and CDR2 from the germline V gene are SGHDT and YYEEEE. The CDR3 is 14 amino acids. V gave up 1 base and J gave up 7 bases, with 9 bases separating them. DNA of the CDR3: TGTGCCAGCAGCTTGCCGCGGGAAAATTCACCCCTCCACTTT. Residues: CASSLPRENSPLHF.

The chain recombines TRBV19 with TRBJ1-1; D possibly corresponds to TRBD1 (5 bases). Germline CDR1 reads LNHDA; CDR2 reads SQIVND (reference sequence). V was clipped by 0 bases and J by 10 bases, with 18 bases between them. This CDR3 is 15 amino acids long. DNA for the CDR3: TGTGCCAGTAGTATAGACCGGCGTGGGGGGGTCAGAGCTTTCTTT. It yields the protein CASSIDRRGGVRAFF.

The V gene is TRBV29-1, the J gene TRBJ2-2; a possible D gene is TRBD2 (6 bases). The V and J ends lost 3 bases and 7 bases respectively, with 12 bases between them. Germline-derived CDR1 and CDR2 are SQVTM and ANQGSEA. The CDR3 is made up of 13 amino acids. The CDR3 protein is CSVDRRAGGELFF. The CDR3 nucleotides read TGCAGCGTTGACAGGAGGGCGGGCGGGGAGCTGTTTTTT.

The chain joins TRBV6-1 to TRBJ2-1; D uncertain. There are 13 residues in the CDR3. Trimming shortened V by 8 bases and J by 5 bases, and 13 bases separated the two germline ends. CDR1 and CDR2 from the germline V gene are MNHNS and SASEGT. The CDR3 sequence: CASSRHKDNEQFF. CDR3 coding DNA: TGTGCCAGCTCCAGACACAAGGACAATGAGCAGTTCTTC.

This clone was counted once. This chain links TRBV28 with TRBJ2-7; maybe TRBD1 (6 bases). The V end lost 6 bases, the J end lost 7 bases, and 19 bases lay between the germline ends. The CDR3 loop spans 14 amino acids. Germline V gene sequence: CDR1 MDHEN, CDR2 SYDVKM. The CDR3 DNA sequence: TGTGCCAGCAGATCGACAGGTACGACGGGGGAGCAGTACTTC. It is translated as CASRSTGTTGEQYF.

The chain joins TRBV29-1 to TRBJ2-7; TRBD2 matches 7 bases. The CDR3 is 12 amino acids. With V trimmed by 7 bases and J by 0 bases, 3 bases remained unmatched. Germline V gene lookup returns CDR1 SQVTM and CDR2 ANQGSEA. The CDR3 region has the DNA TGCAGCGGGCGGGGGAGCTCCTACGAGCAGTACTTC. As protein: CSGRGSSYEQYF.

The V gene is TRBV7-3, the J gene TRBJ2-3; tentatively, D is TRBD2 (6 bases). V was trimmed by 3 bases and J by 0 bases, leaving 13 bases between them. Germline assignment: CDR1 SGHTA and CDR2 FQGTGA. This CDR3 comprises 16 residues. The CDR3 DNA is TGTGCCAGCAGCTTTGGGGCGGGATTTAGCACAGATACGCAGTATTTT. The encoded protein is CASSFGAGFSTDTQYF.

The V gene is TRBV4-2, the J gene TRBJ1-1; 7 positions agree with TRBD1. The germline V gene encodes CDR1 LGHNA and CDR2 YNFKEQ. Trimming removed 3 bases from V and 6 bases from J; junction bases left unmatched: 10. The CDR3 is 15 residues long. CDR3 sequence reads: CASSHPIQGRPEAFF. CDR3 in DNA: TGTGCCAGCAGCCACCCAATACAGGGGAGGCCTGAAGCTTTCTTT.

This chain connects TRBV19 to TRBJ2-1; 7 bases fit TRBD2. Germline V gene data show CDR1 as LNHDA and CDR2 as SQIVND (reference sequence). This CDR3 is 15 amino acids long. Trimming took 3 bases from V and 5 from J; bases not matched to a gene: 7. The CDR3 region is CASSMRGRGDNEQFF. CDR3 bases: TGTGCCAGTAGTATGAGAGGGAGGGGAGACAATGAGCAGTTCTTC.

This clone occurred once. The gene calls are TRBV11-2 and TRBJ2-7; maybe TRBD1 (6 bases). Trimming took 3 bases from V and 7 from J, leaving 10 bases between them. Germline V CDR1 and CDR2: SGHAT, FQNNGV. This CDR3 is 12 amino acids long. This chain's CDR3 is CASSLAQGEQYF. The DNA for the CDR3 is TGTGCCAGCAGCTTGGCACAGGGTGAGCAGTACTTC. Variable domain in full (rest from reference TRBV11-2 and TRBJ2-7): EAGVAQSPRYKIIEKRQSVAFWCNPISGHATLYWYQQILGQGPKLLIQFQNNGVVDDSQLPKDRFSAERLKGVDSTLKIQPAKLEDSAVYLCASSLAQGEQYFGPGTRLTVT.

The CDR3 region has the DNA TGTGCCAGCAGCGGACTAGCGGGAGAAGAGACCCAGTACTTC. Protein: CASSGLAGEETQYF. V gene TRBV7-2 combines with J gene TRBJ2-5; 13 positions agree with TRBD2. J was trimmed by 3 bases and V by 5 bases; bases with no gene match: 0. From germline, CDR1 is SGHTA and CDR2 FQGNSA. This CDR3 has 14 residues.

The gene calls are TRBV9 and TRBJ2-3; weak D call: TRBD2 (7 bases). The CDR3 covers 16 residues. Germline V CDR1 and CDR2: SGDLS, YYNGEE. V was cut by 7 bases and J by 2 bases, with 20 bases left in between. The CDR3 sequence: CASGGGEWGLTDTQYF. The CDR3 region has the DNA TGTGCCAGCGGAGGGGGGGAGTGGGGGCTCACAGATACGCAGTATTTT.

The J gene is TRBJ2-7, the V gene TRBV12-1; the table calls TRBD2, which could not be checked here. TRBV12-1 is a documented pseudogene. CDR3 length: 13 residues. The CDR3 region has the DNA TGTGCCAGCAGCCCCGAGGGCGACACCGAGCAGTACTTC. It specifies CASSPEGDTEQYF.

The chain employs TRBV5-4 and TRBJ2-1, with 13 bases fitting TRBD2. The germline gives CDR1 SGHNT, CDR2 YYREEE (reference sequence). J lost 8 bases, V lost 3 bases, and 8 bases had no gene match. CDR3 size: 16 residues. The CDR3 protein is CASSWTSGSLNHEQFF. CDR3 DNA sequence: TGTGCCAGCAGCTGGACTAGCGGGAGTCTTAACCATGAGCAGTTCTTC.

This rearrangement joins TRBV11-3 to TRBJ2-3, with 9 bases lining up with TRBD2. The CDR3 contains 18 residues. Unmatched junction bases numbered 15, after V lost 1 base and J lost 7 bases. CDR1 is SGHNT, CDR2 YENEEA, per germline. CDR3 nucleotides: TGTGCCAGCAGCTTAGGTAGCGGGAGAGGATGGCTTGCCCATACGCAGTATTTT. It yields the protein CASSLGSGRGWLAHTQYF.

This chain joins TRBV5-6 and TRBJ2-7, with 10 bases aligning to TRBD1. Germline V gives CDR1 SGHDT, CDR2 YYEEEE. Unmatched junction bases numbered 1, after V lost 4 bases and J lost 6 bases. The CDR3 covers 12 residues. CDR3 DNA sequence: TGTGCCAGCAGCCGGACAGGGGGCGAGCAGTACTTC. It encodes CASSRTGGEQYF.

This chain links TRBV19 with TRBJ2-1, with a possible D match to TRBD1 (6 bases). The V and J ends lost 4 bases and 8 bases respectively, with 9 bases between them. This CDR3 has 12 residues. Germline V gene data show CDR1 as LNHDA and CDR2 as SQIVND (reference sequence). This chain's CDR3 is CASSKQGYEQFF. The DNA for the CDR3 is TGTGCCAGTAGTAAACAGGGCTATGAGCAGTTCTTC.

The J gene is TRBJ2-1, the V gene TRBV19; D unresolved. This CDR3 has 11 amino acids. V shed 4 bases and J shed 13 bases, with 11 bases lying between them. Germline CDR1 and CDR2: LNHDA and SQIVND (reference sequence). The CDR3 loop is CASSNPLYQFF. The CDR3 nucleotides are TGTGCCAGTAGTAATCCGCTCTATCAGTTCTTC.

Details on this clone: An end of the junction differs from the germline gene, which may be a read error. The chain combines TRBV7-9 with TRBJ2-3; 8 bases are shared with TRBD2. This CDR3 is 17 amino acids long. CDR1 is SEHNR and CDR2 is FQNEAQ in the germline V gene (reference sequence). In nucleotides, the CDR3 is TGTTCCAGCAGCTTATTTCAGGCTAGCGGGCGCACAGATACGCAGTATTTT. This translates into CSSSLFQASGRTDTQYF.

The genes are TRBV6-5 and TRBJ1-3, with D hard to call. Germline CDR1 and CDR2: MNHEY and SVGAGI. Trimming stripped 4 bases from V and 4 bases from J, with 5 bases between. The CDR3 loop spans 12 amino acids. CDR3 nucleotide sequence: TGTGCCAGCAGTTCCCTCGGAAACACCATATATTTT. This encodes CASSSLGNTIYF.

This clone is a singleton in its sample. The germline gene is not matched at one end of the junction; a read error may be the cause. The chain links TRBV7-9 to TRBJ1-5, with D possibly TRBD1 on 5 matching bases. CDR1 is SEHNR and CDR2 is FQNEAQ in the germline V gene (reference sequence). The CDR3 is 16 amino acids. The CDR3 loop is CSSSLGRGVWNQPQHF. CDR3 DNA: TGTTCCAGCAGCTTAGGACGGGGGGTCTGGAATCAGCCCCAGCATTTT.

This clone has only one observation. The chain is built from TRBV6-5 and TRBJ1-2; TRBD1 might be the D (5 bases). Trimming stripped 6 bases from V and 4 bases from J, with 15 bases between. The CDR3 extends over 14 amino acids. Looked up from germline, CDR1 is MNHEY and CDR2 is SVGAGI. CDR3 bases: TGTGCCAGCAGACCATTGGGACTAATCTATGGCTACACCTTC. Translated: CASRPLGLIYGYTF.

The chain links TRBV4-1 to TRBJ2-1, with 10 bases fitting TRBD2. The germline V gene encodes CDR1 MGHRA and CDR2 YSYEKL. The junction had 12 bases not matched to a gene; V was cut back by 4 bases and J by 3 bases. The CDR3 consists of 18 residues. The CDR3 reads CASSPGLAEGRVYNEQFF. The CDR3 coding sequence is TGCGCCAGCAGCCCCGGACTAGCGGAGGGCAGAGTCTACAATGAGCAGTTCTTC.

Only a few counts were recorded for this clone. V gene TRBV5-6 combines with J gene TRBJ2-2; weak D call: TRBD2 (5 bases). Between the trimmed V and J ends, which lost 2 bases and 5 bases, there was a span of 13 bases. Germline V gene sequence: CDR1 SGHDT, CDR2 YYEEEE. The CDR3 is 15 residues long. The CDR3 region is CASSFVSGSTGELFF. CDR3 DNA: TGTGCCAGCAGCTTTGTCTCGGGATCGACCGGGGAGCTGTTTTTT.